The entry that follows covers one T cell receptor beta chain sequence. What it recognizes is unknown. The data stem from a study of OX40 agonist ivuxolimab in advanced cancers. Study in general: The study treated patients with ivuxolimab, an agonistic anti-OX40 (CD134) antibody. At about 81% male, the cohort had a mean age of 60 years, ranging from roughly 20 to 79.

Study-level points and caveats: At 0.1-3.0 mg/kg, partial responders had clonal expansion among the lowest observed.

Produced via immunoSEQ multiplex PCR; TCRdb's table is partial and in-frame only. The sample yields around 62,000 clones, roughly 84% seen once. V was cut by 2 bases and J by 5 bases, with 12 bases left in between. The germline V gene has CDR1 MNHEY and CDR2 SVGAGI. The CDR3 runs 14 residues. Patients with autoimmune history or systemic immunosuppression were excluded. The rearrangement links TRBV6-5 to TRBJ1-2; the D is unclear. The starting material was CD4+ or CD8+ T cells sorted from blood, obtained in a trial of the OX40 agonist ivuxolimab. The clonotype was recovered from an adult with an advanced solid tumor such as melanoma, head and neck, liver or kidney cancer. This CDR3 reads CASSYLTEQYGYTF. CDR3 DNA: TGTGCCAGCAGTTACCTTACAGAGCAGTATGGCTACACCTTC.